Below are 2 T cell receptor beta chains sequenced from a single sample in a study of shared clonotypes between healthy human individuals. Terminally differentiated effector memory CD45RA+ cells were left out of the naive CD8 fraction, which was CD45RO-negative and positively selected for CCR7. Using immunoSEQ multiplex PCR, the repertoire was profiled, and TCRdb retains in-frame clones only, with some absent. The table lists around 1.9 million clones, approximately 94% of them singletons. The sample comprised naive CD8+ T cells from PBMCs. These receptors all stem from a man younger than 35 in good health. Some clones in this sample may be carry-over from other donors' samples.

The genes are TRBV5-1 and TRBJ1-4; D perhaps matches TRBD1 (5 bases). Deletions cut 0 bases from V and 7 bases from J, with 13 bases between. The germline V gene has CDR1 SGHRS and CDR2 YFSETQ. This CDR3 has 15 amino acids. The CDR3 sequence: CASSLGSRGSEKLFF. The CDR3 bases are TGCGCCAGCAGCTTGGGATCAAGGGGAAGTGAAAAACTGTTTTTT.

V usage is TRBV6-5 and J usage is TRBJ2-2; D may correspond to TRBD1 or TRBD2 (6 bases each). Germline V lookup: CDR1 MNHEY, CDR2 SVGAGI. The CDR3 covers 16 residues. V lost 4 bases to trimming and J lost 4 bases, with 16 bases between them. CDR3 in amino acids: CASSLGGRLGTGELFF. The CDR3 DNA reads as TGTGCCAGCAGTTTAGGGGGGCGCTTGGGCACCGGGGAGCTGTTTTTT.